The 5 T cell receptor beta chains listed next were all sequenced from one sample in a study of regulatory T cells in long-lasting Graves disease. Time point defined: persistent/refractory GD, antithyroid drugs over 5 years with positive TRAb. Construction of the TCR library relied on RNA isolated from PBMCs. Building of the TCR beta libraries involved iRepertoire HTBI primers and Arm-PCR of CDR3 regions. TCRdb reprocessed the multiplex PCR reads with MiXCR, giving one entry per CDR3 protein. The sample yields about 310,000 distinct CDR3 sequences, 22% seen once. The sample consisted of peripheral blood mononuclear cells (PBMCs), taken when the disease was refractory, from a patient treated with antithyroid drugs. The receptors were gathered from a female donor with Graves disease.

A few counts support this clonotype. The chain combines TRBV30 with TRBJ1-2, with D perhaps matching TRBD1 (5 bases). CDR1 and CDR2 from the germline V gene are GTSNPN and SVGIG (reference sequence). V was pared by 1 base and J by 6 bases, with 12 bases between. The CDR3 spans 13 residues. This chain's CDR3 is CAWSGPGGNGYTF. The CDR3 region has the DNA TGTGCCTGGAGTGGTCCGGGGGGTAATGGCTACACCTTC.

This clonotype was seen repeatedly, ten times or more. The rearrangement uses TRBV12-3 or TRBV12-4 and TRBJ2-5, with 11 bases identical to TRBD1. The CDR3 is 16 amino acids. J lost 3 bases, V lost 5 bases, and 8 bases had no gene match. CDR3 in amino acids: CASSLRRGQGEETQYF. The CDR3 bases are TGTGCCAGCAGTCTCCGCCGGGGACAGGGGGAAGAGACCCAGTACTTC.

Ten or more counts support this clonotype. The chain has TRBV28 and TRBJ1-5; D is uncertain. This CDR3 is 13 amino acids long. Germline V CDR1 and CDR2: MDHEN, SYDVKM. Trimming stripped 3 bases from V and 5 bases from J, with 8 bases between. CDR3 DNA sequence: TGTGCCAGCAGTTTTTCCTCAGATCAGCCCCAGCATTTT. Translated: CASSFSSDQPQHF.

This clonotype was seen a handful of times. This rearrangement joins TRBV2 to TRBJ2-1; D is perhaps TRBD1 (7 bases). The ends were cut back, 4 bases at V and 2 bases at J, with 9 bases in the middle. The germline gives CDR1 SNHLY, CDR2 FYNNEI. The CDR3 sequence is 14 residues long. The CDR3 DNA reads as TGTGCCAGCAGTGGCGGGACAGCCTACAATGAGCAGTTCTTC. It codes for CASSGGTAYNEQFF.

The chain couples TRBV20-1 to TRBJ2-7; 7 bases match TRBD2. V shed 3 bases and J 6 bases; nucleotides not matched to a gene: 8. This CDR3 region has 13 residues. Looked up from germline, CDR1 is DFQATT and CDR2 is SNEGSKA (reference sequence). This CDR3 reads CSASRPGEGEQYF. CDR3 DNA: TGCAGTGCTAGTCGGCCGGGGGAGGGCGAGCAGTACTTC.